These T cell receptor beta chains were read from a single sample in a study of blood T cell repertoires in COVID-19. The data were produced by immunoSEQ multiplex PCR, yet TCRdb's version contains in-frame clones alone and is incomplete. The sample yields some 370,000 clones, more than 70% seen once. The sample was peripheral blood. Every receptor here comes from a middle-aged man with acute or convalescent COVID-19. CDR3s include the opening cysteine and the closing phenylalanine or tryptophan. The order of the fields is D gene, clone size, V gene, J gene, CDR3 DNA, CDR3 protein. A D gene is named only where the DNA matches it firmly. The listing skips clone size in some rows; elsewhere it reads once, few, many or a size class.

d_call: NA; clone_size: NA; v_call: TRBV18; j_call: TRBJ2-1; cdr3_nt: TGTGCCAGCTCACCGCAATTACCTAGCGATAACCATACAAATGAGCAGTTCTTC; cdr3_aa: CASSPQLPSDNHTNEQFF
d_call: NA; clone_size: NA; v_call: TRBV3-1/TRBV3-2; j_call: TRBJ2-5; cdr3_nt: TGTGCCAGCAGCCAAACCGGTGAGGGTCAGTTTGAGACCCAGTACTTC; cdr3_aa: CASSQTGEGQFETQYF
d_call: TRBD2; clone_size: NA; v_call: TRBV6-1; j_call: TRBJ2-7; cdr3_nt: TGTGCCAGCAGTGAAGCGGGAGGGTGGTACGAGCAGTACTTC; cdr3_aa: CASSEAGGWYEQYF
d_call: NA; clone_size: NA; v_call: TRBV28; j_call: TRBJ1-1; cdr3_nt: TGTGCCAGCAGTTTGTATCGGGAACTGAACACTGAAGCTTTCTTT; cdr3_aa: CASSLYRELNTEAFF
d_call: TRBD1; clone_size: NA; v_call: TRBV7-3; j_call: TRBJ1-1; cdr3_nt: TGTGCCAGCAGCTTACGACCCGCGACAGGGACGTTCACTGAAGCTTTCTTT; cdr3_aa: CASSLRPATGTFTEAFF
d_call: NA; clone_size: few; v_call: TRBV28; j_call: TRBJ1-5; cdr3_nt: TGTGCCAGCAGTACAATGACAGGTGTTGGACAGCCCCAGCATTTT; cdr3_aa: CASSTMTGVGQPQHF
d_call: NA; clone_size: NA; v_call: TRBV6-5; j_call: TRBJ2-7; cdr3_nt: TGTGCCAGCAGCCCCGACAGGACACTCTCCTACGAGCAGTACTTC; cdr3_aa: CASSPDRTLSYEQYF
d_call: NA; clone_size: NA; v_call: TRBV5-6; j_call: TRBJ2-2; cdr3_nt: TGTGCCAGCAGCTTCCCGCAGCAGGGCGTGAGGGGGGAGCTGTTTTTT; cdr3_aa: CASSFPQQGVRGELFF
d_call: TRBD1; clone_size: NA; v_call: TRBV18; j_call: TRBJ2-7; cdr3_nt: TGTGCCAGCTCACCACTTTACAACCTTGACAGGGCCGAGCAGTACTTC; cdr3_aa: CASSPLYNLDRAEQYF
d_call: NA; clone_size: NA; v_call: TRBV18; j_call: TRBJ2-7; cdr3_nt: TGTGCCAGCTCACCGGGCAGCAACGAGCAGTACTTC; cdr3_aa: CASSPGSNEQYF
d_call: TRBD1; clone_size: NA; v_call: TRBV3-1/TRBV3-2; j_call: TRBJ1-5; cdr3_nt: TGTGCCAGCAGCCCACCAGGGGGGAATAGCAATCAGCCCCAGCATTTT; cdr3_aa: CASSPPGGNSNQPQHF
d_call: NA; clone_size: NA; v_call: TRBV27; j_call: TRBJ2-7; cdr3_nt: TGTGCCAGCAGTTTAGCCGACAGGCTAAACTACGAGCAGTACTTC; cdr3_aa: CASSLADRLNYEQYF
d_call: NA; clone_size: NA; v_call: TRBV15; j_call: TRBJ2-7; cdr3_nt: TGTGCCACCAGCCGGGACATGACCTACGAGCAGTACTTC; cdr3_aa: CATSRDMTYEQYF
d_call: NA; clone_size: NA; v_call: TRBV5-8; j_call: TRBJ1-2; cdr3_nt: TGTGCCAGCAGACAATCCATAGGGGATGGCTACACCTTC; cdr3_aa: CASRQSIGDGYTF
d_call: TRBD1; clone_size: NA; v_call: TRBV30; j_call: TRBJ2-7; cdr3_nt: TGTGCCTGGAGTGCGGACAGGGTGTCCCCCGAGCAGTACTTC; cdr3_aa: CAWSADRVSPEQYF
d_call: NA; clone_size: NA; v_call: TRBV5-1; j_call: TRBJ1-2; cdr3_nt: TGCGCCAGCAGCGATACAGGGTTAGTCCGTGGCTACACCTTC; cdr3_aa: CASSDTGLVRGYTF
d_call: NA; clone_size: NA; v_call: TRBV11-2; j_call: TRBJ1-2; cdr3_nt: TGTGCCAGCAGCACCGTCGGCGGACAGCTGTCTAACTATGGCTACACCTTC; cdr3_aa: CASSTVGGQLSNYGYTF
d_call: NA; clone_size: NA; v_call: TRBV12-3/TRBV12-4; j_call: TRBJ1-6; cdr3_nt: TGTGCCAGCAGTCCCCGTACCCGGTTCCCCCTCCACTTT; cdr3_aa: CASSPRTRFPLHF
d_call: NA; clone_size: few; v_call: TRBV6-5; j_call: TRBJ2-2; cdr3_nt: TGTGCCAGCAGTTACCAGGGGTCGGTCACCGGGGAGCTGTTTTTT; cdr3_aa: CASSYQGSVTGELFF
d_call: NA; clone_size: NA; v_call: TRBV5-1; j_call: TRBJ1-2; cdr3_nt: TGCGCCAGCAGCTTGGACGGTAACTATGGCTACACCTTC; cdr3_aa: CASSLDGNYGYTF
d_call: TRBD1; clone_size: NA; v_call: TRBV5-6; j_call: TRBJ1-5; cdr3_nt: TGTGCCAGCAGCTTGGGGACAGGGGGCGCCGGCAATCAGCCCCAGCATTTT; cdr3_aa: CASSLGTGGAGNQPQHF
d_call: NA; clone_size: NA; v_call: TRBV9; j_call: TRBJ2-1; cdr3_nt: TGTGCCAGCAGCTCGAGGACAGTCTACAATGAGCAGTTCTTC; cdr3_aa: CASSSRTVYNEQFF
d_call: NA; clone_size: NA; v_call: TRBV28; j_call: TRBJ1-2; cdr3_nt: TGTGCCAGCAGTTTATCGGCAGGGCGCTATGGCTACACCTTC; cdr3_aa: CASSLSAGRYGYTF